Here is one T cell receptor beta chain with its context. The antigen remains undetermined. The PCR employed 60 Vbeta primers together with 13 Jbeta primers. TCRdb's copy holds only in-frame clones and misses some; the assay was immunoSEQ multiplex PCR. The sample lists about 200,000 clones, more than 60% occurring once. This sample was included in a study of cytomegalovirus exposure and HLA in healthy donors. Overall study findings and caveats: Sequencing had likely introduced a cluster of highly shared sequence variants as an artifact. Later genetic work tied a missense DCLRE1C variant to beta-chain V and J trimming.

The sample taken for sequencing was PBMCs. The TCR was taken from a man aged 40-55 years in good health and CMV-seronegative.

CDR3 in amino acids: CASSVERFNTEAFF. The CDR3 bases are TGCGCCAGCAGCGTCGAGAGATTCAACACTGAAGCTTTCTTT. The chain has TRBV5-1 and TRBJ1-1, with D uncertain. Germline V gene lookup returns CDR1 SGHRS and CDR2 YFSETQ. The germline V and J ends were trimmed by 4 bases and 2 bases, with 12 bases remaining between them. There are 14 residues in the CDR3.